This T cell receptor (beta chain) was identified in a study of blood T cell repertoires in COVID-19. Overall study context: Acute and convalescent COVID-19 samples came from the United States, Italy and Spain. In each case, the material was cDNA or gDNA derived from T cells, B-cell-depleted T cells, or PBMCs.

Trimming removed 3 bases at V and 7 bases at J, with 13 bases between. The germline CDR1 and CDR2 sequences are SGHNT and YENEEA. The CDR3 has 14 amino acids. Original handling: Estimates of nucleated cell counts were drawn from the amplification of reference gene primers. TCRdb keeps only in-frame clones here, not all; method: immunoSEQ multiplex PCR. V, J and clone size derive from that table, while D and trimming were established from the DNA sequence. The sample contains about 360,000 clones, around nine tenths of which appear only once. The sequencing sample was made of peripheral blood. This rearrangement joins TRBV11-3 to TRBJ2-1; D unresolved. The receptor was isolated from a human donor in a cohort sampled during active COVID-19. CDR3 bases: TGTGCCAGCAGCTTGAGCAGCGAGGCTAATGAGCAGTTCTTC. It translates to CASSLSSEANEQFF.